This TCR beta chain was sequenced in a study of B cell selection in AIRE deficiency. V was cut by 4 bases and J by 4 bases, with 19 bases left in between. Per the germline V gene, CDR1 is SQVTM and CDR2 is ANQGSEA. The CDR3 extends over 15 amino acids. Sequenced by immunoSEQ multiplex PCR; TCRdb stores in-frame clones only, minus some. The sample records around 23,000 clones, around 95% being singletons. Sorting defined conventional CD4 T cells as CD4+CD127+. The clonotype originates from a human donor in good health. Sequencing was done on a sample of CD4+CD127+ conventional T cells sorted from PBMCs. The chain couples TRBV29-1 to TRBJ1-1, with a weak D call TRBD1 (5 bases). CDR3 coding DNA: TGCAGCGTTGTCCCGCCCAGGGCAAGGGGCACTGAAGCTTTCTTT. Translation gives CSVVPPRARGTEAFF. Variable domain in full (rest from reference TRBV29-1 and TRBJ1-1): SAVISQKPSRDICQRGTSLTIQCQVDSQVTMMFWYRQQPGQSLTLIATANQGSEATYESGFVIDKFPISRPNLTFSTLTVSNMSPEDSSIYLCSVVPPRARGTEAFFGQGTRLTVV.